This paragraph covers one T cell receptor (beta chain) sequence. This entry comes from a study of blood T cell repertoires in COVID-19. CDR1 is MNHEY and CDR2 is SVGAGI in the germline V gene. Trimming removed 6 bases from V and 0 bases from J, with 8 bases in between. This CDR3 is built from 13 residues. The data were produced by immunoSEQ multiplex PCR, yet TCRdb's version contains in-frame clones alone and is incomplete. The sample shows fewer than 500,000 clones, over 75% of them seen only once. The sequence was collected from a woman aged 25 to 45 with acute COVID-19. V gene TRBV6-5 combines with J gene TRBJ1-1, with D unclear. Material: PBMCs or T cells enriched from blood (not recorded which). The CDR3 bases are TGTGCCAGCAGGGTTACATTGAACACTGAAGCTTTCTTT. Translated, it gives CASRVTLNTEAFF.